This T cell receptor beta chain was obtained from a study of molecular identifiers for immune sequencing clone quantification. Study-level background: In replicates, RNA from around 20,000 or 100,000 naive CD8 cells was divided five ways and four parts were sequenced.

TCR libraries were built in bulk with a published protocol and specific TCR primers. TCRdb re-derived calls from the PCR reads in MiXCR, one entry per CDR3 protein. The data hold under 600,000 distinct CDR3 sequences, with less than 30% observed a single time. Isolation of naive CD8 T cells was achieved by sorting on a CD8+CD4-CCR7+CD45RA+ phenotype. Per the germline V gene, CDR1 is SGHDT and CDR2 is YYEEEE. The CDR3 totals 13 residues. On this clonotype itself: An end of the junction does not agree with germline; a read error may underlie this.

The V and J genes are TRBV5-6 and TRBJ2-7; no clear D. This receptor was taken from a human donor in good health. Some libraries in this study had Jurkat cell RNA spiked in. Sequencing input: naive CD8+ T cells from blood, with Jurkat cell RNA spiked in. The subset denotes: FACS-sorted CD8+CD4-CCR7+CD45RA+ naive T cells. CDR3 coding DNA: TGTGTCAGCAGCTTGTGGCCTACTTACGAGCAGTACTTC. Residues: CVSSLWPTYEQYF.